One and the same sample provided the 5 T cell receptor beta chains below, sequenced in a study of T cells in Graves' hyperthyroidism and ophthalmopathy. The TCR beta CDR3 regions underwent amplification using RNA transcripts as the source. The primer set for the first-round RT-PCR of the TCR CDR3 was HTBI. MiXCR was run by TCRdb on the multiplex PCR reads, yielding one entry per CDR3 protein. The sample has fewer than 350,000 distinct CDR3 sequences; 21% are singletons. Specimen: blood. The source is a woman between 50 and 59 years old with Graves' hyperthyroidism.

This clonotype came up a few times. V is TRBV30 and J is TRBJ2-2; perhaps TRBD1 as D (5 bases). The germline V gene has CDR1 GTSNPN and CDR2 SVGIG (reference sequence). Trimming pared 1 base from V and 6 bases from J, leaving 9 bases between. The CDR3 contains 13 residues. For the CDR3, the DNA is TGTGCCTGGAGTGAGAAAGGGGCCGGGGAGCTGTTTTTT. The encoded protein is CAWSEKGAGELFF. Full variable domain (outside the CDR3, taken from reference TRBV30 and TRBJ2-2): SQTIHQWPATLVQPVGSPLSLECTVEGTSNPNLYWYRQAAGRGLQLLFYSVGIGQISSEVPQNLSASRPQDRQFILSSKKLLLSDSGFYLCAWSEKGAGELFFGEGSRLTVL.

The rearrangement links TRBV7-2 to TRBJ2-2; TRBD1 matches 7 bases. Germline values: CDR1 SGHTA, CDR2 FQGNSA. CDR3 size: 14 residues. V gave up 7 bases and J gave up 5 bases; unmatched junction bases: 7. CDR3 nucleotides: TGTGCCAGCACCTTTAACAGGGGAACCGGGGAGCTGTTTTTT. This gives the protein CASTFNRGTGELFF.

This clonotype was recorded a few times. The rearrangement uses TRBV4-2 and TRBJ1-2; 8 bases line up with TRBD1. Germline values: CDR1 LGHNA, CDR2 YNFKEQ. CDR3 length: 17 amino acids. The ends lost 3 bases at V and 2 bases at J; junction bases unmatched: 11. CDR3 DNA sequence: TGTGCCAGCAGCCAGGAACCAGACAGGGGTAGGAACTATGGCTACACCTTC. Protein product: CASSQEPDRGRNYGYTF.

The chain is built from TRBV27 and TRBJ1-1; TRBD1 matches 9 bases. V lost 3 bases, J lost 1 base, and 3 bases stayed unmatched. In germline, CDR1 is MNHEY, CDR2 SMNVEV (reference sequence). The CDR3 totals 15 residues. Here the CDR3 reads CASSFAGQGNTEAFF. The CDR3 nucleotides are TGTGCCAGCAGTTTCGCGGGACAGGGGAACACTGAAGCTTTCTTT.

The chain employs TRBV11-2 and TRBJ1-2; D unclear. Trimming pared 1 base from V and 8 bases from J, leaving 11 bases between. The CDR3 is 13 amino acids. CDR1 and CDR2 from the germline V gene are SGHAT and FQNNGV. CDR3 sequence reads: CASSLATTGGYTF. DNA for the CDR3: TGTGCCAGCAGCTTAGCCACGACTGGCGGCTACACCTTC.